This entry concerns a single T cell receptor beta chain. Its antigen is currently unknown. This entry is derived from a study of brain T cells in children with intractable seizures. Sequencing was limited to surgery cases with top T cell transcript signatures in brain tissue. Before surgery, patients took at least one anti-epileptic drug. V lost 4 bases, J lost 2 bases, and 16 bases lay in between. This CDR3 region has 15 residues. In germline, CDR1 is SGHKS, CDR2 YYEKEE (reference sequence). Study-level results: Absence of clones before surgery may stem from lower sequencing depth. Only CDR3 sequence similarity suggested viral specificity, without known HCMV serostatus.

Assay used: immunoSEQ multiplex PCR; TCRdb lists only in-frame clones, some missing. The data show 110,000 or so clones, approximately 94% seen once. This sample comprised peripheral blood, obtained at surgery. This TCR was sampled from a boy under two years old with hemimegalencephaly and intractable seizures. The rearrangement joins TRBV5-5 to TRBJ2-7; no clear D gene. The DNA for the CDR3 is TGTGCCAGCAGCCCTCTTGTGGACCCCCCCTACGAGCAGTACTTC. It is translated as CASSPLVDPPYEQYF. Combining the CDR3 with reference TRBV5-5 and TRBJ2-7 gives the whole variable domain DAGVTQSPTHLIKTRGQQVTLRCSPISGHKSVSWYQQVLGQGPQFIFQYYEKEERGRGNFPDRFSARQFPNYSSELNVNALLLGDSALYLCASSPLVDPPYEQYFGPGTRLTVT.